The 18 T cell receptor beta chains given below trace back to one sample, sequenced in a study of cytomegalovirus exposure and HLA in healthy donors. With 60 Vbeta and 13 Jbeta primers, the PCR was carried out. Only in-frame clones appear in the TCRdb table, and some are missing; sequencing was by immunoSEQ multiplex PCR. The sample has about 120,000 clones, roughly 83% seen once. What was sequenced was PBMCs. These receptors all stem from a man aged 18 to 29 in good health and CMV-seropositive.

The chain links TRBV6-5 to TRBJ1-1; D ambiguous. Germline loops: CDR1 MNHEY, CDR2 SVGAGI. This CDR3 is 14 amino acids long. V shed 5 bases and J shed 0 bases, with 10 bases lying between them. The CDR3 here is CASSLSLLNTEAFF. CDR3 coding DNA: TGTGCCAGCAGTCTGAGCCTTCTGAACACTGAAGCTTTCTTT.

This clone was counted only a few times. The chain carries TRBV19 and TRBJ1-6, with a possible D match to TRBD1 (5 bases). The V gene lost 3 bases and the J gene lost 10 bases, with 10 bases spanning the gap. The CDR3 loop spans 13 amino acids. Germline assignment: CDR1 LNHDA and CDR2 SQIVND (reference sequence). The CDR3 DNA reads TGTGCCAGTAGTATGGGGCTGGGGTCACCCCTCCACTTT. This encodes CASSMGLGSPLHF.

V is TRBV6-6 and J is TRBJ1-1, with D maybe TRBD1 (5 bases). This CDR3 has 13 amino acids. Between the trimmed V and J ends, which lost 6 bases and 1 base, there was a span of 9 bases. Germline CDR1 reads MNHNY; CDR2 reads SVGAGI (reference sequence). Here the CDR3 reads CASRMQGNTEAFF. CDR3 bases: TGTGCCAGCAGGATGCAGGGGAACACTGAAGCTTTCTTT.

A few counts support this clone. J is TRBJ2-3 and V is TRBV25-1; TRBD2 matches at 7 bases. The junction had 6 bases not matched to a gene; V was cut back by 8 bases and J by 4 bases. CDR3 size: 13 residues. CDR1 is MGHDK, CDR2 SYGVNS, per germline. This CDR3 is CASDGGISDTQYF. The CDR3 DNA is TGTGCCAGCGACGGGGGGATATCAGATACGCAGTATTTT.

This chain connects TRBV5-1 to TRBJ2-1, with TRBD2 matching 7 bases. V trimming: 1 base; J trimming: 4 bases; junction bases outside the gene matches: 5. CDR3 length: 15 residues. The germline V gene encodes CDR1 SGHRS and CDR2 YFSETQ. The CDR3, as DNA: TGCGCCAGCAGCTTGATGGGCGGGGGATACAATGAGCAGTTCTTC. Its translation is CASSLMGGGYNEQFF.

V usage is TRBV7-9 and J usage is TRBJ2-1; 10 bases fit TRBD2. From germline, CDR1 is SEHNR and CDR2 FQNEAQ (reference sequence). There are 18 residues in the CDR3. Trimming cost V 1 base and J 3 bases; bases outside gene matches: 9. CDR3 bases: TGTGCCAGCAGCTTAGTCCTAGCGGGGGCCAGGGTCTACAATGAGCAGTTCTTC. This translates into CASSLVLAGARVYNEQFF.

In this sample, this clone turned up a few times. The J gene is TRBJ1-5, the V gene TRBV7-6; 7 nucleotides match TRBD1. The junction had 5 bases not matched to a gene; V was cut back by 8 bases and J by 4 bases. The CDR3 loop spans 13 amino acids. The germline V gene encodes CDR1 SGHVS and CDR2 FNYEAQ. The CDR3 DNA follows: TGTGCCAGCTCGACAGGGACGAATCAGCCCCAGCATTTT. Protein product: CASSTGTNQPQHF. The entire variable domain, with the rest obtained from reference TRBV7-6 and TRBJ1-5, is as follows: GAGVSQSPRYKVTKRGQDVALRCDPISGHVSLYWYRQALGQGPEFLTYFNYEAQQDKSGLPNDRFSAERPEGSISTLTIQRTEQRDSAMYRCASSTGTNQPQHFGDGTRLSIL.

This clone was detected once. V and J are TRBV5-8 and TRBJ2-5; TRBD1 matches at 7 bases. Trimming removed 1 base from V and 5 bases from J; junction bases left unmatched: 11. This CDR3 comprises 16 residues. Germline V gene sequence: CDR1 SGHTS, CDR2 YDEGEE. The CDR3 is CASSLSRGPVGETQYF. CDR3 in DNA: TGTGCCAGCAGCTTGTCGAGGGGGCCGGTAGGGGAGACCCAGTACTTC.

The chain employs TRBV7-9 and TRBJ2-7; the D gene is possibly TRBD1 (6 bases). The CDR3 is 14 residues long. Trimming took off 3 bases at V and 3 bases at J, with 12 bases between the two ends. Germline loops: CDR1 SEHNR, CDR2 FQNEAQ (reference sequence). This chain's CDR3 is CASSFTDSFYEQYF. DNA for the CDR3: TGTGCCAGCAGCTTTACGGACAGCTTCTACGAGCAGTACTTC.

The V and J genes are TRBV9 and TRBJ2-1; TRBD1 matches 9 bases. The CDR3 contains 15 residues. V shed 4 bases, J shed 7 bases, and the junction held 9 bases outside the gene matches. In germline, CDR1 is SGDLS, CDR2 YYNGEE. The CDR3 sequence is CASSQGQGGRNEQFF. The CDR3 DNA follows: TGTGCCAGCAGCCAGGGACAGGGAGGCAGGAATGAGCAGTTCTTC.

The gene calls are TRBV7-7 and TRBJ2-3; TRBD1 agrees at 7 bases. The trim removed 5 bases at V and 0 bases at J, leaving 5 bases unmatched. The germline V gene encodes CDR1 SSHAT and CDR2 FNYEAQ (reference sequence). CDR3 length: 15 residues. Written as DNA, the CDR3 is TGTGCCAGCAGCATGACAGGGAGTAGCACAGATACGCAGTATTTT. This codes for CASSMTGSSTDTQYF.

V gene TRBV27 combines with J gene TRBJ2-3; 7 positions match TRBD2. Looked up from germline, CDR1 is MNHEY and CDR2 is SMNVEV (reference sequence). Trimming removed 5 bases from V and 4 bases from J; junction bases left unmatched: 6. CDR3 length: 14 amino acids. CDR3 bases: TGTGCCAGCAGTCAACTAGCGTCCCCAGATACGCAGTATTTT. Amino acids: CASSQLASPDTQYF.

This chain joins TRBV19 and TRBJ2-1; a possible D gene is TRBD2 (6 bases). CDR3 length: 16 amino acids. Germline V gene lookup returns CDR1 LNHDA and CDR2 SQIVND (reference sequence). V lost 5 bases, J lost 6 bases, and 20 bases lay in between. CDR3 in amino acids: CASSQELGTLRNEQFF. In DNA form, the CDR3 reads TGTGCCAGTAGTCAAGAATTAGGGACTCTTCGCAATGAGCAGTTCTTC.

This sequence joins TRBV5-4 and TRBJ2-7, with D perhaps matching TRBD1 (5 bases). The CDR3 length is 13 residues. V lost 5 bases and J 3 bases, leaving 12 bases between the germline ends. Germline CDR1 reads SGHNT; CDR2 reads YYREEE (reference sequence). CDR3 DNA: TGTGCCAGCAGTCCCGAAGGGGACTACGAGCAGTACTTC. This sequence encodes CASSPEGDYEQYF.

Details on this clone: Distinct nucleotide sequences in the sample also encode this CDR3. This chain joins TRBV19 and TRBJ1-1; D might be TRBD1 (6 bases). CDR1 and CDR2 from the germline V gene are LNHDA and SQIVND (reference sequence). Trimming took 6 bases from V and 4 from J, leaving 9 bases between them. This CDR3 is 12 amino acids long. In DNA form, the CDR3 reads TGTGCCAGTAGGCAGGGGCTCACTGAAGCTTTCTTT. Protein product: CASRQGLTEAFF.

The chain couples TRBV19 to TRBJ2-1; TRBD2 matches 8 bases. Germline V CDR1 and CDR2: LNHDA, SQIVND (reference sequence). V shed 6 bases and J 10 bases; nucleotides not matched to a gene: 14. This CDR3 has 15 residues. CDR3 DNA: TGTGCCAGTAGGACCGGGACTAGGGGGTACGAGGAGCAGTTCTTC. Amino acids: CASRTGTRGYEEQFF.

The rearrangement joins TRBV4-1 to TRBJ2-1; no definite D call. The CDR3 has 14 residues. V was cut by 2 bases and J by 6 bases, with 11 bases left in between. From germline, CDR1 is MGHRA and CDR2 YSYEKL. CDR3 sequence (DNA): TGCGCCAGCAGCCAAACCCCCCTCGGCAATGAGCAGTTCTTC. Translated, it gives CASSQTPLGNEQFF.

V gene TRBV13 combines with J gene TRBJ2-1; possibly TRBD1 for D (6 bases). The CDR3 runs to 16 residues. Trimming took off 0 bases at V and 8 bases at J, with 17 bases between the two ends. Germline CDR1 PRHDT, CDR2 FYEKMQ (reference sequence). In nucleotides, the CDR3 is TGTGCCAGCAGCTTAGGCCACAGGGTAAACTTAGATGAGCAGTTCTTC. Residues: CASSLGHRVNLDEQFF.